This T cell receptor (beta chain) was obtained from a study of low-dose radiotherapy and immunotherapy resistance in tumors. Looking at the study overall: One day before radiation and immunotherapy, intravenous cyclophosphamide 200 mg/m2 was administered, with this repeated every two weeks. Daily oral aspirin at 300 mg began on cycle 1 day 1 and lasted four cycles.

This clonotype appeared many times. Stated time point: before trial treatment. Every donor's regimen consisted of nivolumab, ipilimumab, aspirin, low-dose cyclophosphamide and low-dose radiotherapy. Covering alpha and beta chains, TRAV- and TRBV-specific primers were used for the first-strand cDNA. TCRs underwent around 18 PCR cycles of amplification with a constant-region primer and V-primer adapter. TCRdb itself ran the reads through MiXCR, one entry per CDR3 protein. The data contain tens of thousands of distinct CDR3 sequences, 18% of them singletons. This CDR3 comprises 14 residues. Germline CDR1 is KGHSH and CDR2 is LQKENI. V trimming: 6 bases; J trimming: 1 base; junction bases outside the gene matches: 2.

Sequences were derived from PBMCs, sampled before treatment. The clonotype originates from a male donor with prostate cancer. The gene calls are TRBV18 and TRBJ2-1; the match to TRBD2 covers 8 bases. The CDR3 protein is CASSAGGSYNEQFF. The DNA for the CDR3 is TGTGCCAGCTCCGCGGGGGGATCCTACAATGAGCAGTTCTTC.